Shown below are 11 T cell receptor beta chains from a single sample sequenced in a study of graft-versus-host responses after intestinal transplantation. Their antigens remain unidentified. The protocol was immunoSEQ multiplex PCR, while the TCRdb copy is restricted to in-frame clones and leaves out a portion. This sample yields around 90,000 clones, of which about nine tenths are seen a single time; approximately 0.069% belongs to the top ten. This material consisted of unstimulated CD8+ T cells sorted from spleen or lymph node cells, taken before transplant. The receptors come from a human donor who was the organ donor for an intestinal transplant.

The chain couples TRBV7-8 to TRBJ2-5; D is undetermined. With 6 bases removed from V and 1 base from J, the gap between germline ends came to 12 bases. The CDR3 runs to 14 residues. The germline V gene has CDR1 SGHVS and CDR2 FQNEAQ. The CDR3 region has the DNA TGTGCCAGCAGTTACTCGAACAGCCAAGAGACCCAGTACTTC. Amino acids: CASSYSNSQETQYF.

V gene TRBV5-1 combines with J gene TRBJ2-1; 8 bases are a match to TRBD1. From germline, CDR1 is SGHRS and CDR2 YFSETQ. V gave up 3 bases and J gave up 2 bases; unmatched junction bases: 1. The CDR3 contains 14 residues. The CDR3 region is CASSWGQAYNEQFF. The CDR3, as DNA: TGCGCCAGCAGCTGGGGACAGGCCTACAATGAGCAGTTCTTC.

Concerning this clone: Other nucleotide sequences from this sample produce the same CDR3. The rearrangement links TRBV6-1 to TRBJ1-5; no clear D gene. CDR3 length: 13 residues. Germline V gives CDR1 MNHNS, CDR2 SASEGT. The V gene lost 7 bases and the J gene lost 6 bases, with 13 bases spanning the gap. CDR3 amino acids: CASTVGAPQPQHF. CDR3 coding DNA: TGTGCCAGCACCGTAGGAGCCCCTCAGCCCCAGCATTTT.

This clone was seen only once. A junction boundary mismatches the germline segment, possibly from a read error. This chain links TRBV18 with TRBJ1-2; D perhaps matches TRBD1 (5 bases). The length of the CDR3 is 16 residues. In germline, CDR1 is KGHSH, CDR2 LQKENI. The CDR3, as DNA: TGTGCCGGCTCACAACTTATTAGACAGTTTAACTATGGCTACACCTTC. Its protein product is CAGSQLIRQFNYGYTF.

This chain links TRBV6-6 with TRBJ1-1, with D unclear. V was trimmed by 4 bases and J by 1 base, leaving 16 bases between them. Germline assignment: CDR1 MNHNY and CDR2 SVGAGI (reference sequence). The CDR3 extends over 16 amino acids. CDR3 residues: CASSFPGEFRNTEAFF. DNA of the CDR3: TGTGCCAGCAGTTTCCCCGGGGAGTTTAGGAACACTGAAGCTTTCTTT.

The chain has TRBV5-1 and TRBJ1-2; D is ambiguous. Germline CDR1 is SGHRS and CDR2 is YFSETQ. Trimming shortened V by 4 bases and J by 2 bases, and 12 bases separated the two germline ends. The CDR3 contains 14 residues. The CDR3 DNA is TGCGCCAGCAGCCTATTGTACAGAAACTATGGCTACACCTTC. Translating it yields CASSLLYRNYGYTF.

This rearrangement joins TRBV5-6 to TRBJ2-3; perhaps TRBD2 as D (5 bases). Germline V gives CDR1 SGHDT, CDR2 YYEEEE. V was clipped by 0 bases and J by 0 bases, with 11 bases between them. This CDR3 contains 16 residues. In nucleotides, the CDR3 is TGTGCCAGCAGCTTGGTCGGGGATTCTAGCACAGATACGCAGTATTTT. Translating it yields CASSLVGDSSTDTQYF.

V is TRBV28 and J is TRBJ1-6; D possibly corresponds to TRBD1 (6 bases). From germline, CDR1 is MDHEN and CDR2 SYDVKM. V shed 3 bases and J shed 0 bases, with 9 bases lying between them. This CDR3 has 16 amino acids. The CDR3 region has the DNA TGTGCCAGCAGTTTTGGACAGAGCTCCTATAATTCACCCCTCCACTTT. The encoded protein is CASSFGQSSYNSPLHF.

The chain links TRBV7-6 to TRBJ2-1; maybe TRBD2 (5 bases). The CDR3 length is 16 residues. Germline V gene data show CDR1 as SGHVS and CDR2 as FNYEAQ. Trimming cost V 1 base and J 7 bases, with 17 bases left between them. CDR3 nucleotides: TGTGCCAGCAGCTTAGGTCCTAGCCTCCGTGGAAATGAGCAGTTCTTC. Protein sequence: CASSLGPSLRGNEQFF.

CDR3 protein: CASSIGRGGAIDEQFF. The CDR3 DNA is TGTGCCAGTAGTATCGGTCGCGGGGGGGCCATCGATGAGCAGTTCTTC. V usage is TRBV19 and J usage is TRBJ2-1; the match to TRBD2 covers 9 bases. This CDR3 spans 16 amino acids. Germline values: CDR1 LNHDA, CDR2 SQIVND (reference sequence). V dropped 3 bases and J dropped 8; count of bases not matched to a gene: 11.

This clone was detected once. The rearrangement uses TRBV5-1 and TRBJ2-3; TRBD1 matches at 8 bases. V lost 4 bases to trimming and J lost 1 base; unmatched junction nucleotides: 2. There are 14 residues in the CDR3. CDR1 SGHRS and CDR2 YFSETQ come from the germline V gene. CDR3 sequence (DNA): TGCGCCAGCAGCCCGGGACAGGGCACAGATACGCAGTATTTT. It encodes CASSPGQGTDTQYF.